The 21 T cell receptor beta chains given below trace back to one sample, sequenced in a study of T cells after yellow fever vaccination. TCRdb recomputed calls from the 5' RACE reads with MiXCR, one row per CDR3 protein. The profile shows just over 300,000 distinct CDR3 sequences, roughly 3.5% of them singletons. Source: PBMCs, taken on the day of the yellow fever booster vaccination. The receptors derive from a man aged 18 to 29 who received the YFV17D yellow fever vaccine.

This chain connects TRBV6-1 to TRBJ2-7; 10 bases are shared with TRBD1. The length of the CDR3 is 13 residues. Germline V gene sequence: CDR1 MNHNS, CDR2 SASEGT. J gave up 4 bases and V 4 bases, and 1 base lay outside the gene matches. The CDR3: CASSGDRGYEQYV. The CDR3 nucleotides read TGTGCCAGCAGTGGGGACAGGGGATACGAGCAGTACGTC.

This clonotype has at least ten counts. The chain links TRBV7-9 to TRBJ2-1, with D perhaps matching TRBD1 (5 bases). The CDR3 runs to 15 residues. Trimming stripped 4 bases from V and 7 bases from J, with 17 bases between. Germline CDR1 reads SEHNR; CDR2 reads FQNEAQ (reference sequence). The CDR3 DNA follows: TGTGCCAGCAGCTGGGGCGCCGAAGGCGTAAATGAGCAGTTCTTC. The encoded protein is CASSWGAEGVNEQFF.

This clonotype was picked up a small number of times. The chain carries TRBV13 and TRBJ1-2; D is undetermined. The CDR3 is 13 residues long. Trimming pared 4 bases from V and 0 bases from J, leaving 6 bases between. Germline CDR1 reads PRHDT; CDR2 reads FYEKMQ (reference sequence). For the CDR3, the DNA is TGTGCCAGCAGCTCCCCAGCTAACTATGGCTACACCTTC. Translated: CASSSPANYGYTF.

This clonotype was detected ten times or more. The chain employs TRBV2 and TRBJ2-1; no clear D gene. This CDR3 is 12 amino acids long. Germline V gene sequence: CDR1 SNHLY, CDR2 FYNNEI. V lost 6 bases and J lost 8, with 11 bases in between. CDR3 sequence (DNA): TGTGCCAGCAGAGGCTATACGGATGAGCAGTTCTTC. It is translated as CASRGYTDEQFF.

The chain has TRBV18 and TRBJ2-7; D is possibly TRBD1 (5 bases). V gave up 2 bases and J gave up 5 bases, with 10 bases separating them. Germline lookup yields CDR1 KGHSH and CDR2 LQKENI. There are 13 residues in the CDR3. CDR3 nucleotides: TGTGCCAGCTCACCAGACAGATCCCACGAGCAGTACGTC. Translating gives CASSPDRSHEQYV.

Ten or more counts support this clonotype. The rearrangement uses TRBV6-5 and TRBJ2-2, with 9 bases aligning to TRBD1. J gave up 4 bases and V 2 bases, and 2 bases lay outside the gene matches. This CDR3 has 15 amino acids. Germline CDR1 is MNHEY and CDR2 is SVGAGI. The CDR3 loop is CASSYGTGFTGELFF. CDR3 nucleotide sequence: TGTGCCAGCAGTTACGGGACAGGGTTCACCGGGGAGCTGTTTTTT.

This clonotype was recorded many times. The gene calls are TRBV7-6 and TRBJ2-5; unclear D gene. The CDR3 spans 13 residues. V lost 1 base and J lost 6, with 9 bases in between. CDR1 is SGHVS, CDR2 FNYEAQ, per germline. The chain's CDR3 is CASSLGRTQTQYF. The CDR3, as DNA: TGTGCCAGCAGCTTAGGGCGCACCCAGACCCAGTACTTC. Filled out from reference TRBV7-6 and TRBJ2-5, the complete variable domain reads GAGVSQSPRYKVTKRGQDVALRCDPISGHVSLYWYRQALGQGPEFLTYFNYEAQQDKSGLPNDRFSAERPEGSISTLTIQRTEQRDSAMYRCASSLGRTQTQYFGPGTRLLVL.

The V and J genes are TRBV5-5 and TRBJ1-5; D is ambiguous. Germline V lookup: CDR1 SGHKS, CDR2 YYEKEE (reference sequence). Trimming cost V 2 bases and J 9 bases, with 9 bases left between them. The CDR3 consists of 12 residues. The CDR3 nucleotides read TGTGCCAGCAGCTTCCTCTCTGGGCCCCAGCATTTT. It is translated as CASSFLSGPQHF.

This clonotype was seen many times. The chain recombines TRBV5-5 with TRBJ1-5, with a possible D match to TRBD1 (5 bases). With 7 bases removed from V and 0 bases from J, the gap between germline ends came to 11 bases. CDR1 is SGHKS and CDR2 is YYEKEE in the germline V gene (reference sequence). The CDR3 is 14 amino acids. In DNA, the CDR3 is TGTGCCAGCCGGGACGGACCTAGCAATCAGCCCCAGCATTTT. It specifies CASRDGPSNQPQHF.

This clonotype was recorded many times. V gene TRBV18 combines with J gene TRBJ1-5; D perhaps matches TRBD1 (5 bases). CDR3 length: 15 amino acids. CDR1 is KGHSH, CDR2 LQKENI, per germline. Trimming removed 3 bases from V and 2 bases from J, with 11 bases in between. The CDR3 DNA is TGTGCCAGCTCACCGACGGGGGGGGGCAATCAGCCCCAGCATTTT. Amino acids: CASSPTGGGNQPQHF.

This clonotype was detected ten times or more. The CDR3 coding sequence is TGTGCCAGCAGCTCGGGACAGAGGGGGACCCAGTACTTC. Translation gives CASSSGQRGTQYF. This rearrangement joins TRBV7-7 to TRBJ2-5, with 7 bases identical to TRBD1. This CDR3 has 13 residues. Germline V gene lookup returns CDR1 SSHAT and CDR2 FNYEAQ (reference sequence). The V gene end was trimmed by 4 bases and the J gene end by 7 bases; junction bases not matched to a gene: 6.

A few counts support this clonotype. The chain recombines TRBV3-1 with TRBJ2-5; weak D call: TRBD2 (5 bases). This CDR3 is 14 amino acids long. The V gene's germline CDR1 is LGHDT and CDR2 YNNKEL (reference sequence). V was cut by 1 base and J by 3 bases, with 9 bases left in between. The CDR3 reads CASSQVREEETQYF. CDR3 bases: TGTGCCAGCAGCCAAGTTCGGGAAGAAGAGACCCAGTACTTC.

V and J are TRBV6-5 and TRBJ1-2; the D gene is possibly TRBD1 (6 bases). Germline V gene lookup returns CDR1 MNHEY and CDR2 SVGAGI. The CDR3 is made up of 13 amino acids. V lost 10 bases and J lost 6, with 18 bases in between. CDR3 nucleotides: TGTGCCACCCGGTGGGGGCCCGGTAATGGCTACACCTTC. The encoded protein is CATRWGPGNGYTF.

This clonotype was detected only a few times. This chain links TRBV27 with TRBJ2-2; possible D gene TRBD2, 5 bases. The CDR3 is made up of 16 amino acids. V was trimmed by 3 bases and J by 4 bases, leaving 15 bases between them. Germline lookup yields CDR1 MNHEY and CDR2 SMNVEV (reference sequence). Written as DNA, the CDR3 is TGTGCCAGCAGTTTTTTACGCGGGTTGGGCACCGGGGAGCTGTTTTTT. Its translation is CASSFLRGLGTGELFF.

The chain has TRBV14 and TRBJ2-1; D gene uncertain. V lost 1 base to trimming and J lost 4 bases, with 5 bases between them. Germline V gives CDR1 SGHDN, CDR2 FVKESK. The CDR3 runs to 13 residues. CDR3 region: CASSQAAYNEQFF. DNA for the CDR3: TGTGCCAGCAGCCAAGCAGCATACAATGAGCAGTTCTTC.

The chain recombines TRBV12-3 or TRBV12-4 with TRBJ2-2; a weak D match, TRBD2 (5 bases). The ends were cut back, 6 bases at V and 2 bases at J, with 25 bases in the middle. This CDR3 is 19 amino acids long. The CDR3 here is CASSHGVPGFTPNTGELFF. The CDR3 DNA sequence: TGTGCCAGCAGCCACGGGGTTCCGGGTTTTACTCCAAACACCGGGGAGCTGTTTTTT.

The CDR3 region has the DNA TGTGCCAGCAGCCAAGATCATTCGCAGCCCCAGCATTTT. It translates to CASSQDHSQPQHF. The chain joins TRBV3-1 to TRBJ1-5; D not certain. Per germline, CDR1 LGHDT and CDR2 YNNKEL (reference sequence). V was trimmed by 0 bases and J by 7 bases, leaving 7 bases between them. The CDR3 runs to 13 residues.

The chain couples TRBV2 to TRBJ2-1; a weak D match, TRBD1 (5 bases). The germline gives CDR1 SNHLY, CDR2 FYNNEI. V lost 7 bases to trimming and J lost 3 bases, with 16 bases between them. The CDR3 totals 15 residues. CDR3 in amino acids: CASILTAVNYNEQFF. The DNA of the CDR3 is TGTGCCAGCATTTTGACAGCCGTGAACTACAATGAGCAGTTCTTC.

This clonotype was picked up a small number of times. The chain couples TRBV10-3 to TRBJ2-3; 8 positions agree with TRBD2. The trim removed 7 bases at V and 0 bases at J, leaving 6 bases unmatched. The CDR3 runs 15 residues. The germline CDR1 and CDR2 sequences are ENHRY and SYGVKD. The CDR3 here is CAIMGGGLSTDTQYF. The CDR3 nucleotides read TGTGCCATCATGGGCGGGGGGCTCAGCACAGATACGCAGTATTTT.

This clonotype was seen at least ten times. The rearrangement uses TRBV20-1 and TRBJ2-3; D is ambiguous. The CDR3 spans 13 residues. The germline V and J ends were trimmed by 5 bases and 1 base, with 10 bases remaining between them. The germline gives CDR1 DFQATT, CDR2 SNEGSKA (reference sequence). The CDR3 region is CSAHPSRTDTQYF. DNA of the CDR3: TGCAGTGCTCACCCGAGCCGCACAGATACGCAGTATTTT.

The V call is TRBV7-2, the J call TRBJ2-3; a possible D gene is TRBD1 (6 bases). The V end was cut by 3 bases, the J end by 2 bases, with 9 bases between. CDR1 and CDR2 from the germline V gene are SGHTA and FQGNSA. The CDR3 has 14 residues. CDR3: CASSFNRDTDTQYF. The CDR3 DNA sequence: TGTGCCAGCAGCTTCAACAGGGACACAGATACGCAGTATTTT.